This passage covers 22 T cell receptor beta chains from one sample sequenced in a study of blood T cell repertoires in COVID-19. Here immunoSEQ multiplex PCR was the method, and the copy in TCRdb shows in-frame clones only, minus some. The sample has 150,000 to 200,000 clones, roughly 86% seen once. Sequenced sample: PBMCs or T cells enriched from blood (not recorded which). These receptor sequences come from a middle-aged woman in a cohort exposed to, infected with or recovered from COVID-19 (not recorded which).

The CDR3 loop reads CASSLGGTANSPLHF. The DNA of the CDR3 is TGTGCCAGCAGCTTAGGGGGGACAGCGAATTCACCCCTCCACTTT. The chain links TRBV7-2 to TRBJ1-6, with 7 nucleotides matching TRBD1. The germline gives CDR1 SGHTA, CDR2 FQGNSA. The CDR3 totals 15 residues. Unmatched junction bases numbered 4, after V lost 1 base and J lost 7 bases.

V and J are TRBV5-8 and TRBJ2-1; TRBD1 aligns across 7 bases. Germline V gene data show CDR1 as SGHTS and CDR2 as YDEGEE. CDR3 length: 15 residues. The junction had 4 bases not matched to a gene; V was cut back by 4 bases and J by 0 bases. The CDR3 sequence is CASSKGQSSYNEQFF. The CDR3 DNA sequence: TGTGCCAGCAGCAAGGGACAGAGCTCCTACAATGAGCAGTTCTTC.

In its sample, this clone was seen once. The rearrangement joins TRBV7-9 to TRBJ1-2; D is perhaps TRBD1 (5 bases). Germline loops: CDR1 SEHNR, CDR2 FQNEAQ (reference sequence). The CDR3 is 16 residues long. Trimming took off 1 base at V and 2 bases at J, with 14 bases between the two ends. The CDR3 DNA is TGTGCCAGCAGCTTAGGTCGAGCAGGGCCCAACTATGGCTACACCTTC. Translation gives CASSLGRAGPNYGYTF.

This rearrangement joins TRBV5-5 to TRBJ1-1; 8 bases map to TRBD1. The germline CDR1 and CDR2 sequences are SGHKS and YYEKEE (reference sequence). The V segment lost 4 bases and the J segment 2 bases; nucleotides outside the gene matches: 4. The CDR3 contains 14 residues. The CDR3 loop reads CASSRDRTNTEAFF. Here the CDR3 DNA reads TGTGCCAGCAGCAGGGACAGGACTAACACTGAAGCTTTCTTT.

V is TRBV5-1 and J is TRBJ2-2; 9 bases align to TRBD1. CDR1 and CDR2 (germline): SGHRS, YFSETQ. Losses at the gene ends were 5 bases for V and 1 base for J; bases not matched to a gene: 3. The CDR3 totals 15 residues. Here the CDR3 reads CASRRTGVNTGELFF. CDR3 DNA: TGCGCCAGCAGACGGACAGGGGTGAACACCGGGGAGCTGTTTTTT.

Note on this clone: The same CDR3 arises from other DNA sequences in this sample as well. CDR3 in DNA: TGTGCCAGCAGCCCCGGGACAGGCGGATCACCCCTCCACTTT. It translates to CASSPGTGGSPLHF. This rearrangement joins TRBV6-5 to TRBJ1-6, with 8 positions matching TRBD1. Germline values: CDR1 MNHEY, CDR2 SVGAGI. The CDR3 has 14 residues. Trimming removed 6 bases from V and 10 bases from J; junction bases left unmatched: 8.

The V and J genes are TRBV6-5 and TRBJ2-7, with D possibly TRBD2 on 6 matching bases. CDR3 length equals 15 residues. The germline V gene has CDR1 MNHEY and CDR2 SVGAGI. V was clipped by 0 bases and J by 3 bases, with 12 bases between them. The CDR3 nucleotides are TGTGCCAGCAGTTACTCGGGTAGCGGAGACTACGAGCAGTACTTC. It codes for CASSYSGSGDYEQYF.

The CDR3 spells CASSLARTDTQPQHF. The CDR3 DNA follows: TGTGCCAGCAGCTTAGCTAGGACAGATACTCAGCCCCAGCATTTT. The chain carries TRBV7-8 and TRBJ1-5, with D possibly being TRBD1 (6 bases). CDR1 is SGHVS, CDR2 FQNEAQ, per germline. The V end was cut by 0 bases, the J end by 6 bases, with 12 bases between. This CDR3 spans 15 amino acids.

This chain connects TRBV28 to TRBJ2-7, with D perhaps TRBD1 (6 bases). Trimming took 7 bases from V and 5 from J, leaving 18 bases between them. The length of the CDR3 is 14 residues. Germline loops: CDR1 MDHEN, CDR2 SYDVKM. As DNA, the CDR3 is TGTGCCAGCACCCCCGGCCAGGGGTGGGACGAGCAGTACTTC. The encoded protein is CASTPGQGWDEQYF.

CDR3 protein: CASSANVGANVLTF. The CDR3 DNA is TGCGCCAGCAGCGCGAACGTGGGGGCCAACGTCCTGACTTTC. V gene TRBV4-1 combines with J gene TRBJ2-6, with D hard to call. The germline CDR1 and CDR2 sequences are MGHRA and YSYEKL. The CDR3 has 14 residues. The V end lost 5 bases, the J end lost 4 bases, and 9 bases lay between the germline ends.

This clone was recorded once. The CDR3 reads CASSLNLGSGETQYF. CDR3 in DNA: TGTGCCAGCTCACTGAACTTGGGCTCAGGAGAGACCCAGTACTTC. The J gene is TRBJ2-5, the V gene TRBV18; D is unclear. The CDR3 spans 15 residues. The ends were cut back, 4 bases at V and 4 bases at J, with 16 bases in the middle. Germline CDR1 and CDR2: KGHSH and LQKENI. Complete variable domain (other parts from reference TRBV18 and TRBJ2-5): NAGVMQNPRHLVRRRGQEARLRCSPMKGHSHVYWYRQLPEEGLKFMVYLQKENIIDESGMPKERFSAEFPKEGPSILRIQQVVRGDSAAYFCASSLNLGSGETQYFGPGTRLLVL.

A remark on this clone: This CDR3 is also generated by other DNA sequences in the sample. The chain couples TRBV5-5 to TRBJ1-3; no reliable D call. V lost 0 bases, J lost 3 bases, and 10 bases lay in between. The germline CDR1 and CDR2 sequences are SGHKS and YYEKEE (reference sequence). The CDR3 sequence is 15 residues long. CDR3 sequence reads: CASSLEGADGNTIYF. The CDR3 coding sequence is TGTGCCAGCAGCTTGGAGGGAGCGGATGGAAACACCATATATTTT.

This rearrangement joins TRBV4-1 to TRBJ2-1; 8 bases are shared with TRBD1. Germline trimming cut 5 bases from V and 5 bases from J; bases unmatched to any gene: 11. Per germline, CDR1 MGHRA and CDR2 YSYEKL. The CDR3 has 16 residues. CDR3 in amino acids: CASSSQEDRENNEQFF. The CDR3 nucleotides read TGCGCCAGCAGCAGCCAGGAGGACAGGGAGAACAATGAGCAGTTCTTC.

The chain joins TRBV3-1 (or the pseudogene TRBV3-2) to TRBJ2-5; TRBD2 might be the D (6 bases). V was trimmed by 4 bases and J by 2 bases, leaving 14 bases between them. This CDR3 is 15 amino acids long. The germline CDR1 and CDR2 sequences are LGHDT and YNNKEL (reference sequence). The CDR3: CASSPARGGQETQYF. Here the CDR3 DNA reads TGTGCCAGCAGCCCCGCCCGTGGGGGGCAAGAGACCCAGTACTTC.

Concerning this clone: It may be a read error: a sequence one base away is much more abundant. Other DNA sequences within the sample encode an identical CDR3. The chain recombines TRBV19 with TRBJ1-4, with D uncertain. Between the trimmed V and J ends, which lost 1 base and 0 bases, there was a span of 3 bases. Looked up from germline, CDR1 is LNHDA and CDR2 is SQIVND (reference sequence). The CDR3 has 14 residues. The chain's CDR3 is CASSIAATNEKLFF. CDR3 in DNA: TGTGCCAGTAGTATAGCTGCAACTAATGAAAAACTGTTTTTT.

The chain carries TRBV7-2 and TRBJ2-1; 7 bases align to TRBD1. Germline CDR1 and CDR2: SGHTA and FQGNSA. This CDR3 is built from 16 residues. The V gene end was trimmed by 6 bases and the J gene end by 0 bases; junction bases not matched to a gene: 8. CDR3 nucleotides: TGTGCCAGCAGTTTTAACCGGGACAGCTCCTACAATGAGCAGTTCTTC. It is translated as CASSFNRDSSYNEQFF.

V is TRBV10-1 and J is TRBJ2-5, with 7 bases that match TRBD1. The junction had 2 bases not matched to a gene; V was cut back by 0 bases and J by 4 bases. The germline V gene encodes CDR1 WNHNN and CDR2 SYGVQD (reference sequence). This CDR3 has 14 residues. The CDR3 protein is CASSESGGRETQYF. The CDR3 DNA reads TGCGCCAGCAGTGAGTCAGGGGGCAGAGAGACCCAGTACTTC.

The table lists this clone with a count of one. V gene TRBV10-2 combines with J gene TRBJ2-7; D perhaps matches TRBD1 (5 bases). This CDR3 contains 13 residues. V was clipped by 8 bases and J by 0 bases, with 11 bases between them. The V gene's germline CDR1 is WSHSY and CDR2 SAAADI. The CDR3 reads CASVTGYSYEQYF. CDR3 bases: TGCGCCAGCGTCACAGGATACTCCTACGAGCAGTACTTC.

This clone was seen only a few times. The chain uses TRBV27 and TRBJ2-7, with 11 bases that match TRBD2. Per the germline V gene, CDR1 is MNHEY and CDR2 is SMNVEV (reference sequence). Trimming at V came to 5 bases and at J to 5 bases, leaving 5 bases not matched to a gene. CDR3 size: 14 residues. The CDR3 nucleotides read TGTGCCAGCAGTCCCCGGACTAGCGGGCACGAGCAGTACTTC. Translated, it gives CASSPRTSGHEQYF.

This clone was seen just once. The V and J genes are TRBV10-3 and TRBJ1-6; a possible D gene is TRBD1 (6 bases). The CDR3 has 20 residues. The germline CDR1 and CDR2 sequences are ENHRY and SYGVKD. V lost 6 bases and J lost 0, with 24 bases in between. CDR3 in amino acids: CAISAFDRSPGSSYNSPLHF. The CDR3 DNA sequence: TGTGCCATCAGCGCTTTCGACAGGTCACCTGGATCCTCCTATAATTCACCCCTCCACTTT.

The V gene is TRBV28, the J gene TRBJ1-5; 8 nucleotides agree with TRBD1. V gave up 11 bases and J gave up 2 bases; unmatched junction bases: 11. This CDR3 comprises 15 residues. Germline-derived CDR1 and CDR2 are MDHEN and SYDVKM. The CDR3 sequence: CAPPQGARGNQPQHF. The CDR3 bases are TGTGCCCCCCCCCAGGGGGCGAGGGGCAATCAGCCCCAGCATTTT.

This clone showed up many times. This chain connects TRBV9 to TRBJ2-3; 10 bases line up with TRBD1. The CDR3 consists of 17 residues. Germline V gene lookup returns CDR1 SGDLS and CDR2 YYNGEE. V was clipped by 4 bases and J by 1 base; unmatched bases: 9. The CDR3 DNA reads as TGTGCCAGCAGCCCAGGGGACAGGGGTTTTGGCACAGATACGCAGTATTTT. It yields the protein CASSPGDRGFGTDTQYF.